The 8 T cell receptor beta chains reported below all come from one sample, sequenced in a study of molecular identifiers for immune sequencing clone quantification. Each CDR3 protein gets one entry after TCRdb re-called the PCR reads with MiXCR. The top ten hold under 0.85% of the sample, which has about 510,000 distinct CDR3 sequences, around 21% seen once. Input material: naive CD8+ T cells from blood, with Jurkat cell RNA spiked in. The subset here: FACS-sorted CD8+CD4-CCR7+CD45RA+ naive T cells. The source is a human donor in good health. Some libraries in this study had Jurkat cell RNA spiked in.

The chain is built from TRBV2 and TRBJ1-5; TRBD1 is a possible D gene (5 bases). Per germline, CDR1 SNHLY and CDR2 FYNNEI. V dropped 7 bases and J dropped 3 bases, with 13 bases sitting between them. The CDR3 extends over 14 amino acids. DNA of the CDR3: TGTGCCAGCAACGGCAGGGAGGTCAATCAGCCCCAGCATTTT. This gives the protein CASNGREVNQPQHF.

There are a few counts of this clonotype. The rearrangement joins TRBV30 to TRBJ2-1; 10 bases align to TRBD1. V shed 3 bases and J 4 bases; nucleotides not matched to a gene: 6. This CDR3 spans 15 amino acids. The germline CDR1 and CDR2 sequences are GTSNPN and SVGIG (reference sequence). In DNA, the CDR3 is TGTGCCTGGAGGAGGACAGGGGGTTGGTACAATGAGCAGTTCTTC. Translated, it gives CAWRRTGGWYNEQFF.

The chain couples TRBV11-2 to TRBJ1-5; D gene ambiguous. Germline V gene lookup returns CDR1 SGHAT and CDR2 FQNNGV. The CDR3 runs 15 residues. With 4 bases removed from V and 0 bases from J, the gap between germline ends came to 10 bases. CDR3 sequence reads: CASSSGDYSNQPQHF. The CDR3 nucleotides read TGTGCCAGCAGCTCAGGAGACTATAGCAATCAGCCCCAGCATTTT.

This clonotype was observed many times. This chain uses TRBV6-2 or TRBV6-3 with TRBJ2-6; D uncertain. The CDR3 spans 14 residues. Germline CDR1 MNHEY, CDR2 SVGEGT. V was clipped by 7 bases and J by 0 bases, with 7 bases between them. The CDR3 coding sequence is TGTGCCAGCACCAAACTCTCTGGGGCCAACGTCCTGACTTTC. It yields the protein CASTKLSGANVLTF.

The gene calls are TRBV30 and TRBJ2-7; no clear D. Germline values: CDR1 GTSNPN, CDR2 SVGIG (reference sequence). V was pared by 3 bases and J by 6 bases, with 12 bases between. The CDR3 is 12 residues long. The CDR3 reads CAWSGRFPEQYF. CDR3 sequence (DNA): TGTGCCTGGAGCGGACGGTTCCCCGAGCAGTACTTC.

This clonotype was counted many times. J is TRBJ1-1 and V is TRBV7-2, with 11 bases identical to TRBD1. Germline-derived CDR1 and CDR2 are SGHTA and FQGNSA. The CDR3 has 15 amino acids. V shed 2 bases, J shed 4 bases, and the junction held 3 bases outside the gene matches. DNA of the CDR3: TGTGCCAGCAGCTTACCGGGACAGGGGGTCACTGAAGCTTTCTTT. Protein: CASSLPGQGVTEAFF.

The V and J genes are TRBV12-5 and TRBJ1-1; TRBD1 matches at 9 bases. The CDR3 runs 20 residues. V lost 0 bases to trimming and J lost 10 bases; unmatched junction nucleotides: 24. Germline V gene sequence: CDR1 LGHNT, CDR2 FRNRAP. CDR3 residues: CASGLVPGTGSVLGGSGAFF. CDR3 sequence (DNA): TGTGCTAGTGGTTTGGTACCCGGGACAGGGTCAGTTTTGGGCGGGTCGGGAGCTTTCTTT.

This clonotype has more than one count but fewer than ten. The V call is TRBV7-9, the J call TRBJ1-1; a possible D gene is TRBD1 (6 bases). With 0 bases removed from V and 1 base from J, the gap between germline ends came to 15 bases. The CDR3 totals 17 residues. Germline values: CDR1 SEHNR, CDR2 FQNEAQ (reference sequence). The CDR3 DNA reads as TGTGCCAGCAGCTTAGCTGGACAGAGTACCGAGAACACTGAAGCTTTCTTT. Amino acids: CASSLAGQSTENTEAFF.